Below, 20 T cell receptor beta chains from the same sample are listed, as sequenced in a study of T cell responses to AZD1222 COVID-19 vaccine. TCRdb's copy holds only in-frame clones and misses some; the assay was immunoSEQ multiplex PCR. The sample yields 150,000 to 200,000 clones, roughly 90% seen once. Here the sequenced sample was peripheral blood, taken 28 days after the second AZD1222 dose. These receptors came from an adult who received the AZD1222 COVID-19 vaccine.

This chain connects TRBV13 to TRBJ2-7; D is perhaps TRBD2 (5 bases). The CDR3 contains 11 residues. Germline-derived CDR1 and CDR2 are PRHDT and FYEKMQ (reference sequence). V was shortened by 5 bases and J by 6 bases, with 8 bases between the two germline ends. The CDR3 sequence is CASSLAGEQYF. The CDR3 region has the DNA TGTGCCAGCAGCCTCGCGGGCGAGCAGTACTTC.

Points on this clone: The junction departs from the called germline gene at one end, perhaps through a read error. V is TRBV13 and J is TRBJ2-4; no clear D gene. Germline V gene sequence: CDR1 PRHDT, CDR2 FYEKMQ (reference sequence). CDR3 length equals 14 residues. The CDR3 region has the DNA TGTGCCAGCAGCTTACGGCAGGCCAAGAACATTCAGTACTTC. Translating gives CASSLRQAKNIQYF. Based on the CDR3 plus reference TRBV13 and TRBJ2-4, the full variable domain is AAGVIQSPRHLIKEKRETATLKCYPIPRHDTVYWYQQGPGQDPQFLISFYEKMQSDKGSIPDRFSAQQFSDYHSELNMSSLELGDSALYFCASSLRQAKNIQYFGAGTRLSVL.

V and J are TRBV6-5 and TRBJ1-3, with D maybe TRBD1 (6 bases). Germline V gene sequence: CDR1 MNHEY, CDR2 SVGAGI. This CDR3 comprises 15 residues. V shed 6 bases and J shed 4 bases, with 16 bases lying between them. CDR3 nucleotide sequence: TGTGCCAGCAGACCCACACGACAGGTCGGAAACACCATATATTTT. This translates into CASRPTRQVGNTIYF.

The CDR3 nucleotides are TGTGCCAGCAGCTTGGGTCTAGAAGGGGTGAGGTACGAGCAGTACTTC. Amino acid sequence: CASSLGLEGVRYEQYF. The chain is built from TRBV5-6 and TRBJ2-7; a possible D gene is TRBD1 (5 bases). Per the germline V gene, CDR1 is SGHDT and CDR2 is YYEEEE. The CDR3 runs to 16 residues. V was shortened by 0 bases and J by 4 bases, with 17 bases between the two germline ends.

V usage is TRBV12-3 or TRBV12-4 and J usage is TRBJ1-2; D unclear. This CDR3 spans 13 amino acids. The V end lost 6 bases, the J end lost 2 bases, and 10 bases lay between the germline ends. The CDR3 here is CASRQNFNYGYTF. In DNA, the CDR3 is TGTGCCAGCAGACAGAATTTCAACTATGGCTACACCTTC.

This chain connects TRBV10-3 to TRBJ1-1, with TRBD1 matching over 7 bases. Germline CDR1 is ENHRY and CDR2 is SYGVKD. The CDR3 is 16 residues long. Losses at the gene ends were 2 bases for V and 1 base for J; bases not matched to a gene: 7. The CDR3 spells CAISETPGQTNTEAFF. CDR3 nucleotides: TGTGCCATCAGTGAGACACCGGGACAGACGAACACTGAAGCTTTCTTT.

This chain links TRBV19 with TRBJ1-2, with 7 bases matching TRBD1. CDR1 and CDR2 from the germline V gene are LNHDA and SQIVND (reference sequence). There are 16 residues in the CDR3. V shed 8 bases, J shed 0 bases, and the junction held 12 bases outside the gene matches. The CDR3 DNA follows: TGTGCCAGTGCCCCGGGACAGACTATTACTAACTATGGCTACACCTTC. Protein sequence: CASAPGQTITNYGYTF.

The V and J genes are TRBV11-2 and TRBJ1-1; unclear D gene. CDR1 SGHAT and CDR2 FQNNGV come from the germline V gene. Trimming removed 5 bases from V and 1 base from J, with 14 bases in between. The CDR3 sequence is 15 residues long. Here the CDR3 DNA reads TGTGCCAGCAGCACCCCCCCGGGGAAGAACACTGAAGCTTTCTTT. Translated: CASSTPPGKNTEAFF.

The rearrangement links TRBV28 to TRBJ1-2, with D possibly being TRBD1 (5 bases). The CDR3 contains 14 residues. The V gene's germline CDR1 is MDHEN and CDR2 SYDVKM. V lost 5 bases and J lost 8, with 18 bases in between. The chain's CDR3 is CASSGGRPPQGYTF. The CDR3, as DNA: TGTGCCAGCAGTGGGGGGAGACCCCCTCAAGGCTACACCTTC.

This clone was counted a single time. The rearrangement links TRBV5-1 to TRBJ2-6; D assignment may be TRBD1 or TRBD2 (6 bases each). Trimming pared 7 bases from V and 0 bases from J, leaving 29 bases between. Germline values: CDR1 SGHRS, CDR2 YFSETQ. The CDR3 is 21 residues long. Here the CDR3 reads CASHKIGGLDSAFSGANVLTF. Written as DNA, the CDR3 is TGCGCCAGCCACAAAATCGGGGGCCTCGACAGTGCCTTCTCTGGGGCCAACGTCCTGACTTTC.

The rearrangement links TRBV10-3 to TRBJ2-1, with 10 bases that match TRBD2. The V and J ends lost 2 bases and 6 bases, in that order; junction bases with no gene match: 16. The CDR3 contains 19 residues. Germline V gives CDR1 ENHRY, CDR2 SYGVKD. CDR3: CAISEVPRLAGARPNEQFF. For the CDR3, the DNA is TGTGCCATCAGTGAGGTCCCGCGGCTAGCGGGGGCTCGACCCAATGAGCAGTTCTTC.

The chain recombines TRBV28 with TRBJ2-3, with 7 bases aligning to TRBD2. After removal of 2 bases from V and 2 bases from J, the junction contained 4 bases not matched to a gene. Germline V gives CDR1 MDHEN, CDR2 SYDVKM. The CDR3 totals 15 residues. CDR3 region: CASSLAKRDTDTQYF. The CDR3 region has the DNA TGTGCCAGCAGTTTAGCCAAGCGGGACACAGATACGCAGTATTTT. Full variable domain (missing parts from reference TRBV28 and TRBJ2-3): DVKVTQSSRYLVKRTGEKVFLECVQDMDHENMFWYRQDPGLGLRLIYFSYDVKMKEKGDIPEGYSVSREKKERFSLILESASTNQTSMYLCASSLAKRDTDTQYFGPGTRLTVL.

The chain has TRBV6-6 and TRBJ2-1, with D hard to call. Germline V gene sequence: CDR1 MNHNY, CDR2 SVGAGI (reference sequence). The CDR3 length is 13 residues. V shed 7 bases and J shed 6 bases, with 13 bases lying between them. The CDR3, as DNA: TGTGCCAGCACTCGGACGTCCGGCAATGAGCAGTTCTTC. Translation: CASTRTSGNEQFF.

The CDR3 spells CASSPDRSGYTF. Here the CDR3 DNA reads TGTGCCAGCAGCCCCGACAGGTCTGGCTACACCTTC. This chain joins TRBV6-2 or TRBV6-3 and TRBJ1-2, with a weak D call TRBD1 (6 bases). The V gene lost 6 bases and the J gene lost 7 bases, with 12 bases spanning the gap. Germline V gene lookup returns CDR1 MNHEY and CDR2 SVGEGT. This CDR3 is built from 12 residues.

In regard to this clone: Within the sample, other DNA sequences also encode this same CDR3. The chain links TRBV19 to TRBJ1-1, with D maybe TRBD1 (6 bases). Germline CDR1 reads LNHDA; CDR2 reads SQIVND (reference sequence). V shed 6 bases and J shed 1 base, with 12 bases lying between them. The CDR3 length is 14 residues. CDR3 in DNA: TGTGCCAGTAGCCCCTCGACAGGGAACACTGAAGCTTTCTTT. It codes for CASSPSTGNTEAFF.

The chain has TRBV5-1 and TRBJ2-7; 10 positions agree with TRBD1. This CDR3 is built from 15 residues. The germline V gene encodes CDR1 SGHRS and CDR2 YFSETQ. J lost 3 bases, V lost 4 bases, and 7 bases had no gene match. The CDR3 reads CASSEEGQGHYEQYF. The CDR3 region has the DNA TGCGCCAGCAGCGAAGAGGGACAGGGGCACTACGAGCAGTACTTC.

This chain uses TRBV4-2 with TRBJ2-1; a weak D match, TRBD2 (5 bases). CDR3 length: 16 residues. Trimming stripped 4 bases from V and 3 bases from J, with 16 bases between. The V gene's germline CDR1 is LGHNA and CDR2 YNFKEQ. CDR3 protein: CASSPQRERSYNEQFF. CDR3 bases: TGTGCCAGCAGCCCCCAAAGGGAGCGGAGCTACAATGAGCAGTTCTTC.

The chain links TRBV2 to TRBJ1-4, with D perhaps matching TRBD1 (5 bases). Trimming took off 11 bases at V and 12 bases at J, with 16 bases between the two ends. From germline, CDR1 is SNHLY and CDR2 FYNNEI. The length of the CDR3 is 11 residues. The CDR3 region has the DNA TGTGCCGGGGGAAAAGAGGGTGAACTGTTTTTT. Translated, it gives CAGGKEGELFF.

CDR3 in DNA: TGTGCCAGCAGCAAAGGGTGCGGGAGGGCCTCTAGGACTGGGGCCAACGTCCTGACTTTC. This codes for CASSKGCGRASRTGANVLTF. The chain links TRBV21-1 to TRBJ2-6; whether TRBD2, the table's D call, matches the DNA was not checked. TRBV21-1 is a pseudogene segment. The length of the CDR3 is 20 residues.

The chain joins TRBV28 to TRBJ2-1; 9 nucleotides match TRBD2. The germline gives CDR1 MDHEN, CDR2 SYDVKM. The CDR3 totals 13 residues. Trimming took 11 bases from V and 7 from J; bases not matched to a gene: 9. CDR3 in amino acids: CASTGLALNEQFF. CDR3 nucleotide sequence: TGTGCCTCGACCGGACTAGCGCTAAATGAGCAGTTCTTC.